A selection of T cell receptor beta chains follows, all from one sample in a study of a mutant IDH1 vaccine in newly diagnosed glioma. Sequenced by immunoSEQ multiplex PCR; TCRdb stores in-frame clones only, minus some. The repertoire consists of about 62,000 clones, with 89% occurring once and the leading ten covering around 2%. For these receptors, no antigen is known. The specimen was PBMCs, collected from a glioma patient whose treatment included an IDH1 peptide vaccine. The receptors were sampled from a man in his forties with glioma. Each CDR3 is given with its conserved first and last residue. Each record gives: J gene, V gene, clone size, D gene, CDR3 protein, CDR3 DNA. D genes are given only for firm matches. Clone size is stated in some rows and not others, as once, few, many or a class when expanded.

>TRBJ1-2|TRBV5-1|-|TRBD1
CASSSIRDSDPPDYGYTF
TGCGCCAGCAGCTCCATCAGGGACAGCGATCCGCCCGACTATGGCTACACCTTC
>TRBJ2-1|TRBV2|-|-
CASSVAGYNEQFF
TGTGCCAGCAGTGTGGCAGGTTACAATGAGCAGTTCTTC
>TRBJ1-2|TRBV5-1|-|-
CASSPSQGNYGYTF
TGCGCCAGCAGCCCTTCTCAGGGAAACTATGGCTACACCTTC
>TRBJ2-1|TRBV11-2|-|-
CASSLGAHNEQFF
TGTGCCAGCAGCCTCGGGGCGCACAATGAGCAGTTCTTC
>TRBJ2-7|TRBV2|-|-
CASSEVQVKLEQYF
TGTGCCAGCAGCGAGGTCCAGGTTAAGCTCGAGCAGTACTTC
>TRBJ2-3|TRBV7-8|-|-
CASSPGPQGRVTQYF
TGTGCCAGCAGCCCGGGACCGCAGGGTCGGGTTACGCAGTATTTT
>TRBJ2-7|TRBV27|-|TRBD1
CASSFSGTGQRISSYEQYF
TGTGCCAGCAGTTTCAGCGGGACAGGGCAAAGAATTAGCTCCTACGAGCAGTACTTC
>TRBJ2-5|TRBV5-4|-|TRBD2
CASSLAGEGKETQYF
TGTGCCAGCAGCTTGGCGGGGGAGGGCAAAGAGACCCAGTACTTC
>TRBJ2-5|TRBV10-3|-|TRBD2
CAIGASGGLETQYF
TGTGCCATCGGCGCGAGCGGGGGGTTAGAGACCCAGTACTTC
>TRBJ1-1|TRBV28|-|TRBD1
CASSGQGRNTEAFF
TGTGCCAGCAGTGGACAGGGGCGGAACACTGAAGCTTTCTTT
>TRBJ2-1|TRBV2|-|-
CASSVGTLNEQFF
TGTGCCAGCAGTGTCGGGACACTCAATGAGCAGTTCTTC
>TRBJ1-1|TRBV23-1|medium-sized|-
CASSPWAALNTEAFF
TGCGCCAGCAGTCCATGGGCCGCTCTAAACACTGAAGCTTTCTTT
>TRBJ1-2|TRBV7-6|-|TRBD1
CASSPGGAAGYTF
TGTGCCAGCAGCCCAGGGGGCGCTGCTGGCTACACCTTC
>TRBJ2-3|TRBV28|-|-
CASSKTAGSSTDTQYF
TGTGCCAGCAGTAAGACAGCGGGTTCTAGCACAGATACGCAGTATTTT
>TRBJ1-2|TRBV5-1|-|TRBD1
CASSKTGMGNYGYTF
TGCGCCAGCAGCAAGACAGGGATGGGCAACTATGGCTACACCTTC
>TRBJ2-5|TRBV7-2|once|-
CASSARDWQETQYF
TGTGCCAGCAGCGCCCGGGACTGGCAAGAGACCCAGTACTTC
>TRBJ1-4|TRBV4-2|-|TRBD1
CASSLIPGTGGEKLFF
TGTGCCAGCAGCCTAATTCCCGGGACAGGTGGGGAAAAACTGTTTTTT
>TRBJ1-6|TRBV6-4|-|-
CASSVAQGIGNSPLHF
TGTGCCAGCAGTGTAGCTCAGGGGATCGGTAATTCACCCCTCCACTTT
>TRBJ1-6|TRBV6-1|-|TRBD1
CASSDHRGLRSPLHF
TGTGCCAGCAGTGACCACAGGGGGCTTCGTTCACCCCTCCACTTT
>TRBJ1-4|TRBV7-9|few|-
CASSLADEKLFF
TGTGCCAGCAGCTTAGCAGACGAAAAACTGTTTTTT
>TRBJ1-6|TRBV5-5|-|-
CASSSLVGGGNSPLHF
TGTGCCAGCAGCTCGCTGGTAGGCGGGGGTAATTCACCCCTCCACTTT
>TRBJ2-1|TRBV5-1|-|TRBD2
CASSLGSGSLFGEQFF
TGCGCCAGCAGCTTGGGGAGCGGGAGTCTTTTTGGTGAGCAGTTCTTC
>TRBJ2-7|TRBV19|few|-
CASAPGAAYEQYF
TGTGCCAGCGCCCCAGGGGCTGCCTACGAGCAGTACTTC
>TRBJ2-7|TRBV6-1|-|TRBD1
CASSTGTGGYEQYF
TGTGCCAGCAGCACCGGGACAGGGGGCTACGAGCAGTACTTC
>TRBJ2-2|TRBV11-2|once|TRBD2
CASSLEAGGTGELFF
TGTGCCAGCAGCTTAGAAGCGGGAGGCACCGGGGAGCTGTTTTTT